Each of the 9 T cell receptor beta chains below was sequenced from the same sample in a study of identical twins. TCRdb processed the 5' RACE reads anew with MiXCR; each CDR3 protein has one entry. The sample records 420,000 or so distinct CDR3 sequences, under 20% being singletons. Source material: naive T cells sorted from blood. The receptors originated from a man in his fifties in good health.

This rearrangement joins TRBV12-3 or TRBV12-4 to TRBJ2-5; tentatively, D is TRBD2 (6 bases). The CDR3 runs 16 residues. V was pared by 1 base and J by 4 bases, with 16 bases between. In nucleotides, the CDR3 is TGTGCCAGCAGTTTAGGGGGGAGCGGGCCGGCAGAGACCCAGTACTTC. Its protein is CASSLGGSGPAETQYF.

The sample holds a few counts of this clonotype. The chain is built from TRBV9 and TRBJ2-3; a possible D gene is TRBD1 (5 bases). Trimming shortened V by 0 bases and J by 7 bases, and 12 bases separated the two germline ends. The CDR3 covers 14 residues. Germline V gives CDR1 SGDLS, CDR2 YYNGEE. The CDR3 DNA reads TGTGCCAGCAGCGTAGCCTCAGGGCAACATACGCAGTATTTT. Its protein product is CASSVASGQHTQYF.

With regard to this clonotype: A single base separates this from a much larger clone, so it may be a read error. The CDR3 sequence is CASSLGIDTQYF. As DNA, the CDR3 is TGTGCCAGCAGCTTAGGGATAGATACGCAGTATTTT. The V call is TRBV7-9, the J call TRBJ2-3; unclear D gene. CDR1 is SEHNR, CDR2 FQNEAQ, per germline (reference sequence). Trimming pared 1 base from V and 5 bases from J, leaving 4 bases between. This CDR3 comprises 12 residues. Full variable domain (outside the CDR3, taken from reference TRBV7-9 and TRBJ2-3): DTGVSQNPRHKITKRGQNVTFRCDPISEHNRLYWYRQTLGQGPEFLTYFQNEAQLEKSRLLSDRFSAERPKGSFSTLEIQRTEQGDSAMYLCASSLGIDTQYFGPGTRLTVL.

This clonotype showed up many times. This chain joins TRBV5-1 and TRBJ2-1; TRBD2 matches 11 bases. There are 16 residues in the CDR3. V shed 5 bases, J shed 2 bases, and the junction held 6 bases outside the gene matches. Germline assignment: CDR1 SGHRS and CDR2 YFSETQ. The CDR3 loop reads CASRVVTSGAYNEQFF. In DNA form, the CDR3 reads TGCGCCAGCAGGGTTGTGACTAGCGGGGCCTACAATGAGCAGTTCTTC.

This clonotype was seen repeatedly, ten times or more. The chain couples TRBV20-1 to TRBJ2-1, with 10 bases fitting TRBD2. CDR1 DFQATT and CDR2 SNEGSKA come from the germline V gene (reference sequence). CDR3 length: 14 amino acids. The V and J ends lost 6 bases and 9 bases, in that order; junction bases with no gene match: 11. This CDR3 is CSAPPAGGPSEQFF. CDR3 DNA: TGCAGTGCCCCCCCAGCGGGAGGGCCCAGTGAGCAGTTCTTC.

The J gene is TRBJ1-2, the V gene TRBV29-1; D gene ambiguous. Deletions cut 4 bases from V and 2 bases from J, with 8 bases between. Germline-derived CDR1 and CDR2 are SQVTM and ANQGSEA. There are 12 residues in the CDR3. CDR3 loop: CSVGGQNYGYTF. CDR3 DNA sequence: TGCAGCGTTGGCGGTCAGAACTATGGCTACACCTTC. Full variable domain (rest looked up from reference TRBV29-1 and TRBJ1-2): SAVISQKPSRDICQRGTSLTIQCQVDSQVTMMFWYRQQPGQSLTLIATANQGSEATYESGFVIDKFPISRPNLTFSTLTVSNMSPEDSSIYLCSVGGQNYGYTFGSGTRLTVV.

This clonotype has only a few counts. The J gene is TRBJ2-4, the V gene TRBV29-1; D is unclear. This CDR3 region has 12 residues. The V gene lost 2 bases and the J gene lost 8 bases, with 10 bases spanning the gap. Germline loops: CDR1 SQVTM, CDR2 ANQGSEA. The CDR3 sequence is CSVETSRDIQYF. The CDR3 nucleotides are TGCAGCGTTGAAACCTCTCGGGACATTCAGTACTTC. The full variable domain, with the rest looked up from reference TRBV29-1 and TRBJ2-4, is SAVISQKPSRDICQRGTSLTIQCQVDSQVTMMFWYRQQPGQSLTLIATANQGSEATYESGFVIDKFPISRPNLTFSTLTVSNMSPEDSSIYLCSVETSRDIQYFGAGTRLSVL.

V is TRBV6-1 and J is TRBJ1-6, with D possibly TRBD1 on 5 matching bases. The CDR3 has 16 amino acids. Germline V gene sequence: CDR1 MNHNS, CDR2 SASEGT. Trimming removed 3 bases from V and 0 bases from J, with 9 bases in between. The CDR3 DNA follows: TGTGCCAGCAGTGATGGTGACAGCTCCTATAATTCACCCCTCCACTTT. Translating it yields CASSDGDSSYNSPLHF.

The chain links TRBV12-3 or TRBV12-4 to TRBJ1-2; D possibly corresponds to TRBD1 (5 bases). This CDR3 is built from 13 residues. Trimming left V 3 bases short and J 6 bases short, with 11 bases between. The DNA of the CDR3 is TGTGCCAGCAGTTTGGGCAGGGCGGATGGCTACACCTTC. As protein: CASSLGRADGYTF.